The TCR beta chain described here comes from a study of T cells after yellow fever vaccination. This clonotype was seen many times. The antigen is unknown. UMIs were added to TCR cDNA along with a universal primer site when it was made by 5'RACE template switching. TCRdb fed the 5' RACE reads into MiXCR, producing one record per CDR3 protein. The sample lists around 310,000 distinct CDR3 sequences, 8.5% to 9% occurring once. This CDR3 has 15 amino acids. V lost 7 bases to trimming and J lost 7 bases, with 17 bases between them. General study results and limits: After the booster, approximately 96% of CD4 and 75% to 90% of CD8 primary-response clones were re-detected. A small share of clonotypes appeared in both CD4 and CD8 compartments.

The chain is built from TRBV12-3 or TRBV12-4 and TRBJ1-6; tentatively, D is TRBD1 (5 bases). This specimen was PBMCs, taken on the day of the first yellow fever vaccination. This clonotype was obtained from a man aged 18 to 30 who received the YFV17D yellow fever vaccine. CDR3 residues: CASTLVTGMNSPLHF. CDR3 coding DNA: TGTGCCAGCACCCTGGTTACAGGCATGAATTCACCCCTCCACTTT.